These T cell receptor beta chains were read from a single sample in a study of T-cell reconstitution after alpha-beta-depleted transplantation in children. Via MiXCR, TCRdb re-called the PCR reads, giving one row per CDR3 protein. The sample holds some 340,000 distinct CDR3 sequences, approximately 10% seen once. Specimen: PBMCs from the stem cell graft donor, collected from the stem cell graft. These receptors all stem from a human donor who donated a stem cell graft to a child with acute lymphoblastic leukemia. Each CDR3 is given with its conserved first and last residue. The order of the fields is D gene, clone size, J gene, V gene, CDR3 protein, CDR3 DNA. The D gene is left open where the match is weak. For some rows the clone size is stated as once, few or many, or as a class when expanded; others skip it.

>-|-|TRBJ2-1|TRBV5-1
CASSLWGLVGNEQFF
TGCGCCAGCAGCTTGTGGGGGCTAGTAGGGAATGAGCAGTTCTTC
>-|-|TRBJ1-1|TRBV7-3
CASRRTRNTEAFF
TGTGCCAGCAGGAGAACACGGAACACTGAAGCTTTCTTT
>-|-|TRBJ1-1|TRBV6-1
CASSPRGTMNTEAFF
TGTGCCAGCAGTCCCCGGGGGACAATGAACACTGAAGCTTTCTTT
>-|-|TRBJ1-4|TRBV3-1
CTSSLNGISRALNEKLFF
TGTACCAGCAGTTTAAACGGGATTTCCAGAGCCCTTAATGAAAAACTGTTTTTT
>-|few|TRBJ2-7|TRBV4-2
CASSQPGEGYEQYF
TGTGCCAGCAGCCAACCGGGGGAAGGATACGAGCAGTACTTC
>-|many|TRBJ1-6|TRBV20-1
CSARDRGGSPLHF
TGCAGTGCTAGAGATAGGGGGGGTTCACCCCTCCACTTT
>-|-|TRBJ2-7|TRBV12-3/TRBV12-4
CASSYSPLEQYF
TGTGCCAGCAGTTACTCCCCGTTGGAGCAGTACTTC
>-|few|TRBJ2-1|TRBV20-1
CSAYGNEQFF
TGCAGTGCTTACGGGAATGAGCAGTTCTTC
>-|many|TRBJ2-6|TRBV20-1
CSARDGLRGANVLTF
TGCAGTGCTAGAGATGGTCTCCGCGGGGCCAACGTCCTGACTTTC
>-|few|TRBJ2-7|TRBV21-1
CASSKGSARLSSYEQYF
TGTGCCAGCAGCAAAGGGTCCGCGAGACTCTCCTCCTACGAGCAGTACTTC
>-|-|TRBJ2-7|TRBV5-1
CASRNSGAGYEQYF
TGCGCCAGCAGAAATTCAGGAGCTGGCTACGAGCAGTACTTC
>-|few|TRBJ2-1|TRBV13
CASSLGQFSYNEQFF
TGTGCCAGCAGCTTAGGGCAGTTCTCCTACAATGAGCAGTTCTTC
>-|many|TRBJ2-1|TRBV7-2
CASSLMAFVGARYEQFF
TGTGCCAGCAGCTTGATGGCTTTTGTGGGGGCCAGGTATGAGCAGTTCTTC
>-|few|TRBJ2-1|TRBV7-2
CASRYRYEQFF
TGTGCCAGCAGGTACCGGTATGAGCAGTTCTTC
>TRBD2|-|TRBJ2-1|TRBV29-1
CSVSDQKTSGRTGAYNEQFF
TGCAGCGTTTCTGACCAAAAGACTAGCGGGAGGACTGGTGCCTACAATGAGCAGTTCTTC
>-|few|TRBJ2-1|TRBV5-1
CASSSGSFGSSGHNEQFF
TGCGCCAGCAGCTCGGGGAGCTTTGGGTCCAGCGGCCACAATGAGCAGTTCTTC
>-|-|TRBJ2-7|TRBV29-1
CSVVVRESREQYF
TGCAGCGTTGTTGTGAGGGAATCCCGCGAGCAGTACTTC
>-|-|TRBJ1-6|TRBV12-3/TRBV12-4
CASSSGFSSSYNSPLHF
TGTGCCAGCAGTTCGGGTTTCAGCAGCTCCTATAATTCACCCCTCCACTTT
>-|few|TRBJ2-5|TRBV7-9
CASSLVRVGEETQYF
TGTGCCAGCAGCTTAGTTCGGGTGGGAGAGGAGACCCAGTACTTC
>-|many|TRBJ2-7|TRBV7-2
CASSLANSHIKAPYEQYF
TGTGCCAGCAGCTTAGCAAATAGCCACATCAAGGCCCCCTACGAGCAGTACTTC
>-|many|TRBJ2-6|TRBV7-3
CASRKGGSGANVLTF
TGTGCCAGCAGGAAAGGGGGGAGTGGGGCCAACGTCCTGACTTTC
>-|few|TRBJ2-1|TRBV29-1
CSVRPMGVNEQFF
TGCAGCGTTCGTCCAATGGGGGTCAATGAGCAGTTCTTC
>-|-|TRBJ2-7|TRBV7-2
CASSLRYSGGIEQYF
TGTGCCAGCAGCTTAAGATATAGCGGAGGGATCGAGCAGTACTTC
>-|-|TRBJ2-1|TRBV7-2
CASSPANEQFF
TGTGCCAGCAGCCCAGCAAATGAGCAGTTCTTC
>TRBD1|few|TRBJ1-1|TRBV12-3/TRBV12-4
CASNNGQGWTEAFF
TGTGCCAGCAACAACGGACAGGGATGGACTGAAGCTTTCTTT
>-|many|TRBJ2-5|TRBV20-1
CSARASGTQYF
TGCAGTGCTAGAGCTTCCGGGACCCAGTACTTC
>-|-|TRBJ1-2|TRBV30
CAWSASGGGYTF
TGTGCCTGGAGTGCCTCGGGGGGCGGCTACACCTTC
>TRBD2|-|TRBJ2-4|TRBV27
CAPPLAGGRSKNIQYF
TGTGCCCCCCCCCTAGCGGGAGGGCGATCCAAAAACATTCAGTACTTC
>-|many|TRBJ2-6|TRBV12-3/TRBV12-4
CASTRRQISGANVLTF
TGTGCCAGCACAAGACGACAGATCTCTGGGGCCAACGTCCTGACTTTC
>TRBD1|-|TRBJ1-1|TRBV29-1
CSGGDRGEAFF
TGCAGCGGCGGGGACAGGGGAGAAGCTTTCTTT
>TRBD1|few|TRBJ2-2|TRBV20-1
CSAMSYGTVAGELFF
TGCAGTGCTATGTCTTACGGGACAGTGGCCGGGGAGCTGTTTTTT
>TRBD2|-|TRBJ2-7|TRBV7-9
CASSRGGSVNEQYF
TGTGCCAGCAGTCGTGGCGGGAGCGTCAACGAGCAGTACTTC
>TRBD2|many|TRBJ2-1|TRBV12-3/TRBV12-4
CATDRGGVEQFF
TGTGCCACGGACCGTGGGGGGGTAGAGCAGTTCTTC
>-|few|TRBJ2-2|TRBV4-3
CASSQEGWGYPRELFF
TGCGCCAGCAGCCAAGAGGGGTGGGGATACCCGAGGGAGCTGTTTTTT
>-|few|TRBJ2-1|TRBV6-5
CASSYSSGSGTEQFF
TGTGCCAGCAGTTACTCTTCCGGGTCAGGGACTGAGCAGTTCTTC
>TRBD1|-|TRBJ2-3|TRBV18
CASSPDRGQEISSTDTQYF
TGTGCCAGCTCACCCGACAGGGGTCAAGAAATTTCTAGCACAGATACGCAGTATTTT
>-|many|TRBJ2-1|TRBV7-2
CASSLDSLGSYNEQFF
TGTGCCAGCAGCTTAGACAGCCTAGGCTCCTACAATGAGCAGTTCTTC
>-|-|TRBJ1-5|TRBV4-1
CASSPLGRVSNQPQHF
TGCGCCAGCAGCCCCCTCGGCAGGGTGAGCAATCAGCCCCAGCATTTT
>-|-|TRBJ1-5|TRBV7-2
CASSLAVQPQHF
TGTGCCAGCAGCTTAGCCGTTCAGCCCCAGCATTTT
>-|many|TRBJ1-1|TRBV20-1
CSARDRQGFTEAFF
TGCAGTGCTAGAGATCGGCAGGGGTTCACTGAAGCTTTCTTT
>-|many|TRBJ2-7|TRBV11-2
CASSLGDEQYF
TGTGCCAGCAGCTTGGGGGACGAGCAGTACTTC